This is a list of T cell receptor beta chains from one sample in a study of Graves' ophthalmopathy and Graves' hyperthyroidism. TCRdb recomputed calls from the multiplex PCR reads with MiXCR, one row per CDR3 protein. The data hold some 520,000 distinct CDR3 sequences, with approximately 15% observed a single time. Sequencing was done on a sample of blood. The receptors come from a woman aged 25 to 39 with Graves' ophthalmopathy. Each CDR3 is given with its conserved first and last residue. The order of the fields is clone size, J gene, V gene, D gene, CDR3 protein, CDR3 DNA. The D gene is left open where the match is weak. Part of the rows lack a size; the others show once, few, many or a class for expanded clones.

- TRBJ2-7 TRBV6-5 TRBD2 CASSFGTSAHEQYF TGTGCCAGCAGTTTCGGGACTAGCGCCCACGAGCAGTACTTC
- TRBJ2-2 TRBV4-2 TRBD2 CASSQSGARGGGTGELFF TGTGCCAGCAGCCAATCAGGCGCTCGGGGGGGCGGGACCGGGGAGCTGTTTTTT
many TRBJ2-5 TRBV9 TRBD2 CASSQRGEEETQYF TGTGCCAGCAGCCAGCGGGGTGAGGAAGAGACCCAGTACTTC
many TRBJ1-1 TRBV12-3/TRBV12-4 - CASSLNWGTEAFF TGTGCCAGCAGTTTGAACTGGGGCACTGAAGCTTTCTTT
many TRBJ1-2 TRBV28 - CASRTAGSLGYTF TGTGCCAGCAGGACAGCAGGGAGCCTTGGCTACACCTTC
many TRBJ2-5 TRBV6-2/TRBV6-3 TRBD1 CASSGTVGKETQYF TGTGCCAGCTCCGGGACAGTAGGGAAAGAGACCCAGTACTTC
many TRBJ1-6 TRBV6-1 TRBD1 CASKAGGNSPLHF TGTGCCAGCAAAGCAGGGGGAAATTCACCCCTCCACTTT
many TRBJ1-2 TRBV27 - CASSPGGRVNGYTF TGTGCCAGCAGTCCCGGGGGAAGGGTGAATGGCTACACCTTC
many TRBJ1-1 TRBV12-3/TRBV12-4 - CASSFIGDTEAFF TGTGCCAGCAGTTTCATTGGGGACACTGAAGCTTTCTTT
many TRBJ2-7 TRBV6-5 TRBD1 CASSQGQGASHEQYF TGTGCCAGCAGTCAGGGGCAGGGGGCGAGCCACGAGCAGTACTTC
few TRBJ2-5 TRBV4-2 TRBD2 CASSHLLTSGASETQYF TGTGCCAGCAGCCACCTACTGACTAGCGGGGCCTCAGAGACCCAGTACTTC
many TRBJ1-5 TRBV6-1 - CASSDIQPQHF TGTGCCAGCAGTGACATCCAGCCCCAGCATTTT
many TRBJ1-5 TRBV28 - CASSLVGPGNQPQHF TGTGCCAGCAGTTTAGTGGGGCCGGGCAATCAGCCCCAGCATTTT
many TRBJ2-7 TRBV28 TRBD1 CASSLPRGQGKKYF TGTGCCAGCAGTTTACCCAGAGGACAGGGGAAGAAGTACTTC
many TRBJ2-4 TRBV2 - CASSEEHQNIQYF TGTGCCAGCAGTGAAGAGCATCAGAACATTCAGTACTTC
many TRBJ2-7 TRBV7-8 - CASSPGQGMYEQYF TGTGCCAGCAGCCCGGGGCAGGGTATGTACGAGCAGTACTTC
many TRBJ2-5 TRBV7-9 - CASSFSEETQYF TGTGCCAGCAGCTTCAGTGAAGAGACCCAGTACTTC
many TRBJ2-7 TRBV12-3/TRBV12-4 - CASSGLDEQYF TGTGCCAGCAGTGGACTCGACGAGCAGTACTTC
few TRBJ2-7 TRBV6-5 - CASSYSPRLRYYEQYF TGTGCCAGCAGTTACTCTCCGAGGCTAAGGTATTACGAGCAGTACTTC
many TRBJ1-5 TRBV12-3/TRBV12-4 TRBD1 CASSSPDRAGQPQHF TGTGCCAGCAGTTCCCCTGACAGGGCAGGTCAGCCCCAGCATTTT
many TRBJ1-1 TRBV5-1 TRBD1 CASSPSRTGDTEAFF TGCGCCAGCAGCCCCTCCCGGACAGGGGACACTGAAGCTTTCTTT
many TRBJ2-7 TRBV12-3/TRBV12-4 TRBD2 CASSRRTSGRYEQYF TGTGCCAGCAGCCGTCGGACTAGCGGGAGGTACGAGCAGTACTTC
many TRBJ2-5 TRBV5-1 - CASSLGGGRYQETQYF TGCGCCAGCAGCTTGGGTGGAGGACGGTACCAAGAGACCCAGTACTTC
- TRBJ1-1 TRBV6-1 - CASSELGSNTEAFF TGTGCCAGCAGTGAATTAGGTTCGAACACTGAAGCTTTCTTT
many TRBJ1-1 TRBV28 - CASTPPGGLYTEAFF TGTGCCAGCACCCCTCCCGGGGGGCTATACACTGAAGCTTTCTTT
- TRBJ2-7 TRBV4-1 - CASSPTGPYEQHF TGCGCCAGCAGCCCGACGGGTCCCTACGAGCAGCACTTC
many TRBJ1-6 TRBV10-3 - CAISDFGASYNSPLHF TGTGCCATCAGTGATTTCGGGGCCTCCTATAATTCACCCCTCCACTTT
many TRBJ1-2 TRBV6-5 TRBD1 CASSYFGTGRGGYGYTF TGTGCCAGCAGTTACTTTGGGACAGGCCGAGGGGGCTATGGCTACACCTTC
many TRBJ1-2 TRBV6-4 - CASKRSHRLWSFYGYTF TGTGCCAGCAAAAGAAGCCATAGGCTTTGGAGTTTCTATGGCTACACCTTC
many TRBJ2-7 TRBV28 TRBD2 CASRLAGVFSYEQYF TGTGCCAGCAGATTAGCGGGGGTTTTCTCCTACGAGCAGTACTTC
many TRBJ1-1 TRBV7-2 - CASSPLAGGLFGTDTEAFF TGTGCCAGCAGTCCTTTGGCTGGAGGGCTATTTGGGACGGACACTGAAGCTTTCTTT
- TRBJ1-5 TRBV2 - CASRGQVLLQPQHF TGTGCCAGCAGGGGACAAGTCTTGCTTCAGCCCCAGCATTTT
many TRBJ2-5 TRBV7-8 TRBD2 CASSRTSGTTLGLTETQYF TGTGCCAGCAGCCGGACTAGCGGGACCACCCTGGGTCTGACGGAGACCCAGTACTTC
many TRBJ1-1 TRBV29-1 - CSAGIEAFF TGCAGCGCCGGGATTGAAGCTTTCTTT
many TRBJ2-2 TRBV9 TRBD1 CASSPQGASTGELFF TGTGCCAGCAGTCCTCAGGGGGCGAGCACCGGGGAGCTGTTTTTT
- TRBJ1-1 TRBV3-1 TRBD1 CASSDRTGIGTEAFF TGTGCCAGCAGCGACCGGACAGGGATAGGCACTGAAGCTTTCTTT
many TRBJ2-5 TRBV7-3 TRBD2 CASSPSGSGETQYF TGTGCCAGCAGCCCGAGCGGGAGTGGAGAGACCCAGTACTTC
few TRBJ2-7 TRBV3-1 TRBD2 CASSLGTTGSYGQYF TGTGCCAGCAGCCTCGGGACTACCGGCTCCTACGGGCAGTACTTC
many TRBJ1-3 TRBV28 - CASSLDGVVSGNTIYF TGTGCCAGCAGTTTAGACGGCGTAGTCTCTGGAAACACCATATATTTT
- TRBJ1-1 TRBV5-5 - CASSTSGALGTEAFF TGTGCCAGCAGCACGAGCGGGGCCCTTGGCACTGAAGCTTTCTTT
- TRBJ1-3 TRBV11-2 - CASSLDRPGNTIYF TGTGCCAGCAGCTTAGACAGACCTGGAAACACCATATATTTT
many TRBJ2-2 TRBV9 TRBD1 CASSVEGATGELFF TGTGCCAGCAGCGTAGAGGGGGCCACCGGGGAGCTGTTTTTT
many TRBJ2-7 TRBV6-2/TRBV6-3 - CASTRGGVLSYEQYF TGTGCCAGCACCCGAGGTGGGGTCCTCTCCTACGAGCAGTACTTC
many TRBJ2-4 TRBV27 - CASSLRVGAKNIQYF TGTGCCAGCAGTTTAAGGGTTGGAGCCAAAAACATTCAGTACTTC
many TRBJ2-7 TRBV13 TRBD1 CASSTGTAEQYF TGTGCCAGCAGCACCGGGACAGCCGAGCAGTACTTC
- TRBJ2-5 TRBV6-5 - CASSWRRDLKETQYF TGTGCCAGCAGTTGGAGAAGGGATCTCAAAGAGACCCAGTACTTC
many TRBJ1-1 TRBV12-3/TRBV12-4 TRBD1 CASSFPGQGKANTEAFF TGTGCCAGCAGTTTTCCGGGACAGGGGAAAGCGAACACTGAAGCTTTCTTT